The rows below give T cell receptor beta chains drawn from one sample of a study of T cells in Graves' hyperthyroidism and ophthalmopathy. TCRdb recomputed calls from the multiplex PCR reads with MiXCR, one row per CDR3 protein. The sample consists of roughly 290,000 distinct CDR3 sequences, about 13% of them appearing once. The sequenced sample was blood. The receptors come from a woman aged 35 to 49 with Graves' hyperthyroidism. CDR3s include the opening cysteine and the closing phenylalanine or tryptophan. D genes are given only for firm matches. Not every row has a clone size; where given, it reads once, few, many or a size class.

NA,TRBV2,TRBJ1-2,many,TGTGCCAGCACGGTCTTAAATGGCTACACCTTC,CASTVLNGYTF
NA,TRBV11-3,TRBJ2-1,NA,TGTGCCAGCAGCTTAGATGGGCCTTTATCCTACAATGAGCAGTTCTTC,CASSLDGPLSYNEQFF
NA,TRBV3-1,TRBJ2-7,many,TGTGCCAGCAGCCAGGACGTCACCTACGAGCAGTACTTC,CASSQDVTYEQYF
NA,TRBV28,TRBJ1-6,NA,TGTGCCAGCAGTTTTGCAGAGACTAGCTCCTATAATTCACCCCTCCACTTT,CASSFAETSSYNSPLHF
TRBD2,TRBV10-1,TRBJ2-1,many,TGCGCCAGCAGTGCGGCTAGCGGACCCAATGAGCAGTTCTTC,CASSAASGPNEQFF
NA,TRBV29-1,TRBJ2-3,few,TGCAGCGTTGGAAAATCCTCTAGCACAGATACGCAGTATTTT,CSVGKSSSTDTQYF
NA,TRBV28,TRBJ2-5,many,TGTGCCAGCAGTTTAGCTTTTACGGAGGAGACCCAGTACTTC,CASSLAFTEETQYF
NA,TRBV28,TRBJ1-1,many,TGTGCCAGCAGTTTCCGTGGCACTGAAGCTTTCTTT,CASSFRGTEAFF
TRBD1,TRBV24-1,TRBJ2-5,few,TGTGCCACCAGTGATTTTCGACAGGGGCTAGAAGAGACCCAGTACTTC,CATSDFRQGLEETQYF
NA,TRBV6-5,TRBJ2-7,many,TGTGCCAGCAGTTACTCGATCGGGGGCGGGTACGAGCAGTACTTC,CASSYSIGGGYEQYF
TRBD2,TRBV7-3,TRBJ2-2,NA,TGTGCCAGCAGCTTAATGGGGGGTGCGGGAGAAACCGGGGAGCTGTTTTTT,CASSLMGGAGETGELFF
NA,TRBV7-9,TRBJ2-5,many,TGTGCCAGCAGCCCTGGACCCGCTCTCCAAGAGACCCAGTACTTC,CASSPGPALQETQYF
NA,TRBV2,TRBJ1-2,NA,TGTGCCCGCACTGAAAATCTGGGAGGGTCGGGAAACTATGGCTACACCTTC,CARTENLGGSGNYGYTF
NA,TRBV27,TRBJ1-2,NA,TGTGCCAGCAGCTTAGCGGGGGGTCACTATGGCTACACCTTC,CASSLAGGHYGYTF
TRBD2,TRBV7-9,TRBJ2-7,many,TGTGCCAGCAGCCCGGGGGGTACGATATCCTACGAGCAGTACTTC,CASSPGGTISYEQYF
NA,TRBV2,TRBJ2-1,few,TGTGCCAGCAGTGAAGCGAGGGGACTCCCGAACAATGAGCAGTTCTTC,CASSEARGLPNNEQFF
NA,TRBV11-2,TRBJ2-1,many,TGTGCCAGCAGGGCCATCAGGCAGTCCTACAATGAGCAGTTCTTC,CASRAIRQSYNEQFF
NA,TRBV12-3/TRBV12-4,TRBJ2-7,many,TGTGCCAGCAGTTTGGGTTGGGGCAGCTCCTACGAGCAGTACTTC,CASSLGWGSSYEQYF
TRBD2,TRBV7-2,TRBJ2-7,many,TGTGCCAGCAGCCTCACTAGCGGAGGCTACGAGCAGTACTTC,CASSLTSGGYEQYF
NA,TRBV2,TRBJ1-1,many,TGTGCCAGCAACCCCGGGGGGACTGAAGCTTTCTTT,CASNPGGTEAFF
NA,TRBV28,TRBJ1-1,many,TGTGCCAGCACCCCAGGAGGGACGAGCACTGAAGCTTTCTTT,CASTPGGTSTEAFF
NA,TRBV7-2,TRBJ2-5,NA,TGTGCCAGCAGCGGGGGACTCGAGCAAGAGACCCAGTACTTC,CASSGGLEQETQYF
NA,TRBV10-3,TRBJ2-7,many,TGTGCCCCTCCCGGCGTGAGCTATCTGTTAGGGGAGCAGTACTTC,CAPPGVSYLLGEQYF
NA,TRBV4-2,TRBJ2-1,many,TGTGCCAGCAGCCAGGTCTATGACAGCGACGAGCAGTTCTTC,CASSQVYDSDEQFF
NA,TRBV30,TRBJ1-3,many,TGTGCCTGGAGTGTACAGCCTGGAAACACCATATATTTT,CAWSVQPGNTIYF
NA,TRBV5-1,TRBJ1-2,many,TGCGCCAGCAGCTTGACGTTGGTGGGGCCTTATGGCTACACCTTC,CASSLTLVGPYGYTF
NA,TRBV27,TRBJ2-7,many,TGTGCCAGCAGTTTATTGCCTGGTTACCCCTACGAGCAGTACTTC,CASSLLPGYPYEQYF
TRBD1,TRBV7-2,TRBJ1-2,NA,TGTGCCAGCAGCGAGGGACAGGGTAACTATGGCTACACCTTC,CASSEGQGNYGYTF
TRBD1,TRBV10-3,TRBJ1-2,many,TGTGCCATCAGCGAGGACAGGGGAGGAGGCTACACCTTC,CAISEDRGGGYTF
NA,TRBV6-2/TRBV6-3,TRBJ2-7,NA,TGTGCCAGCAGTCCCGGGACACTAACCTACGAGCAGTACTTC,CASSPGTLTYEQYF
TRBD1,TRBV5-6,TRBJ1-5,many,TGTGCCAGCAGCGTGGGACAGCGACTCAATCAGCCCCAGCATTTT,CASSVGQRLNQPQHF
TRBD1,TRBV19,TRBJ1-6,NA,TGTGCCAGTAGTCCCACGGACAGGCTTAATTCACCCCTCCACTTT,CASSPTDRLNSPLHF